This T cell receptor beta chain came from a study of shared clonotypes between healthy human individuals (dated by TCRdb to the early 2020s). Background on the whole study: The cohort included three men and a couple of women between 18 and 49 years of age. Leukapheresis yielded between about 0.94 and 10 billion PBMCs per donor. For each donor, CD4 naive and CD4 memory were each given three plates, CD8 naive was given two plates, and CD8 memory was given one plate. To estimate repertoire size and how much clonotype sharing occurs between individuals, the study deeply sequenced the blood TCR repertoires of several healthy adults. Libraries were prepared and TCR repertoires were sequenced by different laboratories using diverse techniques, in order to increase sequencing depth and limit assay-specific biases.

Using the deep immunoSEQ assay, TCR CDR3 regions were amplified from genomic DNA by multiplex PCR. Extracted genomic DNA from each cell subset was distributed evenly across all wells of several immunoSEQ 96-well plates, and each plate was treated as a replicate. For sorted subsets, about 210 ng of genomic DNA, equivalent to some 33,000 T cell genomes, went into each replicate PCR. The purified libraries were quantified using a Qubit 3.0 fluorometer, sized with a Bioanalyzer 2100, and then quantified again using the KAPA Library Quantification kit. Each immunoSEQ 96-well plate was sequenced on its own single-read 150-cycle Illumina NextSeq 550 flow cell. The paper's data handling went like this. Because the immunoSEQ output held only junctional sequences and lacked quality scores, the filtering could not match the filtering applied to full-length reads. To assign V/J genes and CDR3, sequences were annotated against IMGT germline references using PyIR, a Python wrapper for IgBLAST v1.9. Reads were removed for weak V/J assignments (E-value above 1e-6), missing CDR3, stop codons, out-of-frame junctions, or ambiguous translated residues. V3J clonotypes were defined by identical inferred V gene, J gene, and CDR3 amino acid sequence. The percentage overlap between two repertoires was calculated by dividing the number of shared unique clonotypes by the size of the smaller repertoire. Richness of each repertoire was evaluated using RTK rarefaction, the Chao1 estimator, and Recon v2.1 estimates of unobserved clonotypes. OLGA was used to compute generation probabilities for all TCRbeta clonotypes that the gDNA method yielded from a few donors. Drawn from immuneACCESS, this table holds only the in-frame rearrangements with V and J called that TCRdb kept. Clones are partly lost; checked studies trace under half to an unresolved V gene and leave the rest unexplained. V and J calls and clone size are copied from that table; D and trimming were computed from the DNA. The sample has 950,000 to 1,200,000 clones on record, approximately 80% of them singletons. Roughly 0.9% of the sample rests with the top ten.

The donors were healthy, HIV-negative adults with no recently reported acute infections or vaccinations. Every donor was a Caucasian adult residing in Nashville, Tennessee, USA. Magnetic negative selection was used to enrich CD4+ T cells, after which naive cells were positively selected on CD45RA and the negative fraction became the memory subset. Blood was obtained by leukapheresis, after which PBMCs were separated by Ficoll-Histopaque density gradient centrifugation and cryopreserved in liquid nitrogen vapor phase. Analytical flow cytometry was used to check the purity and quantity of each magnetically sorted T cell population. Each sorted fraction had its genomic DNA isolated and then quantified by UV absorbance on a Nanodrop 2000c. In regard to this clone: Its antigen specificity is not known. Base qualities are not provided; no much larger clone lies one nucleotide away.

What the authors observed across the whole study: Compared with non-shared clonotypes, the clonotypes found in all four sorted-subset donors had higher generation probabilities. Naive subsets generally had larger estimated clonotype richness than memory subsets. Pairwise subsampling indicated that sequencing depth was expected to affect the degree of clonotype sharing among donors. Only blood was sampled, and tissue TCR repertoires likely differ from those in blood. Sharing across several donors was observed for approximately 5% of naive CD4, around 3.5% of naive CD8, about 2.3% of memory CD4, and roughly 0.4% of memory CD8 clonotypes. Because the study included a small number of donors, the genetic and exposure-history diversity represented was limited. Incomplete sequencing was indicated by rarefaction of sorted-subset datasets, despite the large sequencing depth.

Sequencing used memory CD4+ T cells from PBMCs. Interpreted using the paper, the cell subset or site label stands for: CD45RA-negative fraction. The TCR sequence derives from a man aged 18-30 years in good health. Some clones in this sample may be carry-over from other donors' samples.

The DNA sequence follows: TGTGCCAGCAGCTTCGGCAGTACGGGGTACGAGCAGTACTTC. Protein translation: CASSFGSTGYEQYF. Recombination linked TRBV5-5 to TRBJ2-7; the D gene is possibly TRBD2, with 5 bases matching. V gives up 2 bases and J gives up 4 bases, and the segment between their germline ends measures 13 bases. The CDR3 sequence holds 14 residues, the cysteine and phenylalanine included. Only the CDR3 part of the read is kept: 42 bases, read in frame from the first base. The germline V gene encodes CDR1 SGHKS and CDR2 YYEKEE (reference sequence).